The T cell receptor beta chain under discussion was sequenced for a study of blood T cells in healthy people across ages. To note about this clonotype: Its target is unknown.

With a J-beta primer mix and a sample-barcoded 5' primer, a second PCR ran roughly 6 to 11 cycles. TCRdb analysed the 5' RACE reads with MiXCR anew, one entry per CDR3 protein. This table has some 1.4 million distinct CDR3 sequences, roughly 40% appearing once. Overall study results and limits: Unknown CMV status may confound age-related changes in expanded clones.

The CDR3 totals 15 residues. Trimming cost V 2 bases and J 11 bases; bases outside gene matches: 10. The V gene's germline CDR1 is ENHRY and CDR2 SYGVKD. The sequencing sample was made of blood. This clonotype was sampled from a woman between 18 and 29 years old in good health. This sequence joins TRBV10-3 and TRBJ2-5; the match to TRBD2 covers 11 bases. CDR3 residues: CAISEGTSGHQGQYF. In DNA form, the CDR3 reads TGTGCCATCAGTGAGGGGACTAGCGGACATCAGGGGCAGTACTTC.